These 27 T cell receptor beta chains were sequenced from one sample in a study of control samples from healthy donors and cancer patients. TCRdb's table, derived via immunoSEQ multiplex PCR, lists solely in-frame clones and lacks some. The sample shows roughly 140,000 clones, nearly 95% of them seen only once. Input material: blood. The receptors come from a man between 50 and 59 years old in good health.

The CDR3 spells CAWSVRLAGEGETQYF. The CDR3 nucleotides are TGTGCCTGGAGTGTACGCCTAGCGGGAGAGGGGGAGACCCAGTACTTC. The V and J genes are TRBV30 and TRBJ2-5; 10 nucleotides align to TRBD2. The V gene end was trimmed by 0 bases and the J gene end by 5 bases; junction bases not matched to a gene: 9. The CDR3 contains 16 residues. Germline CDR1 GTSNPN, CDR2 SVGIG (reference sequence).

The chain recombines TRBV24-1 with TRBJ2-1; 15 nucleotides match TRBD2. Germline CDR1 is KGHDR and CDR2 is SFDVKD. There are 18 residues in the CDR3. With V trimmed by 3 bases and J by 4 bases, 6 bases remained unmatched. Here the CDR3 reads CATSDTTGLAGGYNEQFF. In DNA form, the CDR3 reads TGTGCCACCAGTGATACCACGGGACTAGCGGGAGGATACAATGAGCAGTTCTTC.

V is TRBV20-1 and J is TRBJ2-5; unclear D gene. Trimming shortened V by 3 bases and J by 2 bases, and 4 bases separated the two germline ends. The germline CDR1 and CDR2 sequences are DFQATT and SNEGSKA (reference sequence). CDR3 length equals 11 residues. CDR3 bases: TGCAGTGCTAGGGTACAAGAGACCCAGTACTTC. This codes for CSARVQETQYF.

This clone appeared a single time. The chain employs TRBV4-1 and TRBJ2-7, with D unresolved. Deletions cut 0 bases from V and 6 bases from J, with 3 bases between. Germline V CDR1 and CDR2: MGHRA, YSYEKL. The length of the CDR3 is 11 residues. The CDR3 region is CASSQDREQYF. In DNA, the CDR3 is TGCGCCAGCAGCCAAGATCGCGAGCAGTACTTC.

The CDR3 nucleotides are TGTGCCAGCAGACTATTTGGGGAGACCCAGTACTTC. As protein: CASRLFGETQYF. The chain employs TRBV28 and TRBJ2-5; D remains unclear. Looked up from germline, CDR1 is MDHEN and CDR2 is SYDVKM. The CDR3 is 12 amino acids. V was shortened by 6 bases and J by 5 bases, with 10 bases between the two germline ends.

The CDR3 DNA sequence: TGTGCCAGCTCCCGTCAAACAGCCACCGGGGAGCTGTTTTTT. This gives the protein CASSRQTATGELFF. J is TRBJ2-2 and V is TRBV18; no clear D. Germline loops: CDR1 KGHSH, CDR2 LQKENI. The CDR3 is 14 residues long. Trimming took off 6 bases at V and 4 bases at J, with 12 bases between the two ends.

In its sample, this clone was seen once. V and J are TRBV18 and TRBJ1-2; 7 bases match TRBD1. There are 12 residues in the CDR3. In germline, CDR1 is KGHSH, CDR2 LQKENI. J gave up 8 bases and V 4 bases, and 4 bases lay outside the gene matches. As DNA, the CDR3 is TGTGCCAGCTCACTTACAGGGGACGGCTACACCTTC. This gives the protein CASSLTGDGYTF. The full variable domain, with the rest looked up from reference TRBV18 and TRBJ1-2, is NAGVMQNPRHLVRRRGQEARLRCSPMKGHSHVYWYRQLPEEGLKFMVYLQKENIIDESGMPKERFSAEFPKEGPSILRIQQVVRGDSAAYFCASSLTGDGYTFGSGTRLTVV.

The chain is built from TRBV14 and TRBJ2-7, with D tentatively TRBD2 (6 bases). CDR3 length: 13 amino acids. CDR1 and CDR2 from the germline V gene are SGHDN and FVKESK. The V end was cut by 0 bases, the J end by 6 bases, with 9 bases between. The CDR3 sequence is CASSQDRGGEQYF. Written as DNA, the CDR3 is TGTGCCAGCAGCCAAGATAGGGGAGGCGAGCAGTACTTC.

CDR3 region: CASSPPMGNSYSGANVLTF. The CDR3 region has the DNA TGTGCCAGCTCACCACCGATGGGAAACTCCTACTCTGGGGCCAACGTCCTGACTTTC. The genes are TRBV18 and TRBJ2-6; D remains ambiguous. Trimming removed 0 bases at V and 0 bases at J, with 15 bases between. The CDR3 covers 19 residues. CDR1 KGHSH and CDR2 LQKENI come from the germline V gene.

The chain is built from TRBV5-1 and TRBJ2-3; 13 nucleotides line up with TRBD2. V was pared by 3 bases and J by 1 base, with 14 bases of the junction left unmatched. CDR3 size: 20 residues. The germline gives CDR1 SGHRS, CDR2 YFSETQ. The CDR3 loop is CASSSDGTSGTRRGTDTQYF. DNA of the CDR3: TGCGCCAGCAGCTCTGATGGGACTAGCGGGACTAGAAGGGGCACAGATACGCAGTATTTT.

This chain uses TRBV11-3 with TRBJ1-1; D is uncertain. This CDR3 is 13 amino acids long. The ends were cut back, 5 bases at V and 1 base at J, with 8 bases in the middle. Germline loops: CDR1 SGHNT, CDR2 YENEEA. CDR3 loop: CASSTYRNTEAFF. DNA for the CDR3: TGTGCCAGCAGCACTTACAGGAACACTGAAGCTTTCTTT.

The CDR3: CASSLRGQGLDEQYF. CDR3 in DNA: TGTGCCAGCAGTTTAAGGGGACAGGGACTTGACGAGCAGTACTTC. This chain uses TRBV27 with TRBJ2-7; TRBD1 agrees at 9 bases. The CDR3 spans 15 residues. The germline V gene encodes CDR1 MNHEY and CDR2 SMNVEV (reference sequence). The V and J ends lost 2 bases and 5 bases, in that order; junction bases with no gene match: 7.

The J gene is TRBJ1-1, the V gene TRBV30; a possible D gene is TRBD1 (5 bases). Germline CDR1 GTSNPN, CDR2 SVGIG (reference sequence). This CDR3 spans 15 amino acids. V lost 0 bases to trimming and J lost 2 bases, with 13 bases between them. In DNA, the CDR3 is TGTGCCTGGAGTGTGGGGCTGGGGGGTAACACTGAAGCTTTCTTT. It encodes CAWSVGLGGNTEAFF.

This chain joins TRBV19 and TRBJ2-1; the match to TRBD1 covers 8 bases. V lost 7 bases to trimming and J lost 7 bases; unmatched junction nucleotides: 9. The CDR3 has 14 amino acids. Per the germline V gene, CDR1 is LNHDA and CDR2 is SQIVND (reference sequence). The CDR3 protein is CASTPGQVWNEQFF. The CDR3 coding sequence is TGTGCCAGTACCCCGGGACAGGTTTGGAATGAGCAGTTCTTC.

This clone has a single count. Other DNA sequences of this sample code for an identical CDR3. The V gene is TRBV9, the J gene TRBJ2-2, with D tentatively TRBD2 (6 bases). The germline V gene has CDR1 SGDLS and CDR2 YYNGEE. Between the trimmed V and J ends, which lost 0 bases and 0 bases, there was a span of 6 bases. This CDR3 is built from 15 residues. The CDR3 coding sequence is TGTGCCAGCAGCGTAGCGGGAGCGAACACCGGGGAGCTGTTTTTT. Its translation is CASSVAGANTGELFF.

The J gene is TRBJ1-5, the V gene TRBV5-1; TRBD1 agrees at 10 bases. The V segment lost 4 bases and the J segment 6 bases; nucleotides outside the gene matches: 7. Germline assignment: CDR1 SGHRS and CDR2 YFSETQ. This CDR3 contains 15 residues. The CDR3 bases are TGCGCCAGCAGCATCGGGACAGGGGTGGCTCAGCCCCAGCATTTT. The encoded protein is CASSIGTGVAQPQHF.

Points on this clone: The sample has other DNA sequences that encode this CDR3 too. The chain couples TRBV6-5 to TRBJ2-5; no clear D gene. Trimming cost V 5 bases and J 4 bases, with 8 bases left between them. This CDR3 comprises 12 residues. Per germline, CDR1 MNHEY and CDR2 SVGAGI. The CDR3: CASSPGGETQYF. As DNA, the CDR3 is TGTGCCAGCAGTCCCGGCGGAGAGACCCAGTACTTC.

The rearrangement uses TRBV16 and TRBJ2-5; weak D call: TRBD2 (7 bases). V lost 0 bases, J lost 7 bases, and 15 bases lay in between. Germline CDR1 and CDR2: KGHSY and FQNENV. The CDR3 length is 15 residues. As DNA, the CDR3 is TGTGCCAGCAGCCAATCTGAGGGGGGGCAGCGGACCCAGTACTTC. Translated, it gives CASSQSEGGQRTQYF.

Here the CDR3 reads CASRPNGGHGYTF. Here the CDR3 DNA reads TGTGCCAGCAGACCGAACGGGGGACATGGCTACACCTTC. The rearrangement uses TRBV27 and TRBJ1-2; a weak D match, TRBD1 (5 bases). There are 13 residues in the CDR3. V dropped 6 bases and J dropped 6 bases, with 14 bases sitting between them. CDR1 and CDR2 (germline): MNHEY, SMNVEV (reference sequence).

The chain uses TRBV11-2 and TRBJ2-1; 15 positions agree with TRBD2. The germline V gene has CDR1 SGHAT and CDR2 FQNNGV. There are 16 residues in the CDR3. V shed 4 bases and J 7 bases; nucleotides not matched to a gene: 5. In nucleotides, the CDR3 is TGTGCCAGCAGCTGGGGGACTAGCGGGAGGAGGAATGAGCAGTTCTTC. This encodes CASSWGTSGRRNEQFF.

The chain combines TRBV5-1 with TRBJ1-1, with D possibly TRBD1 on 5 matching bases. There are 13 residues in the CDR3. Germline CDR1 is SGHRS and CDR2 is YFSETQ. Trimming shortened V by 7 bases and J by 4 bases, and 14 bases separated the two germline ends. The CDR3, as DNA: TGCGCCAGCGAAGGGGCCCTAGGCACTGAAGCTTTCTTT. Amino acids: CASEGALGTEAFF.

The chain joins TRBV6-6 to TRBJ1-5, with D possibly TRBD1 on 5 matching bases. The CDR3 has 14 amino acids. Germline assignment: CDR1 MNHNY and CDR2 SVGAGI (reference sequence). The V end was cut by 2 bases, the J end by 6 bases, with 11 bases between. CDR3 amino acids: CASSYGRVGQPQHF. As DNA, the CDR3 is TGTGCCAGCAGTTACGGCAGGGTAGGTCAGCCCCAGCATTTT.

The chain joins TRBV6-5 to TRBJ1-2; D is unresolved. Germline CDR1 is MNHEY and CDR2 is SVGAGI. The CDR3 sequence is 12 residues long. V was trimmed by 7 bases and J by 6 bases, leaving 12 bases between them. CDR3 in DNA: TGTGCCAGCACCGGGGTTTCTCATGGCTACACCTTC. This sequence encodes CASTGVSHGYTF.

This rearrangement joins TRBV11-3 to TRBJ2-7, with D tentatively TRBD2 (5 bases). CDR1 is SGHNT and CDR2 is YENEEA in the germline V gene. Trimming stripped 3 bases from V and 6 bases from J, with 12 bases between. The CDR3 runs to 13 residues. CDR3 nucleotide sequence: TGTGCCAGCAGCTTGAGCCGGGGTGGCGAGCAGTACTTC. It specifies CASSLSRGGEQYF. The full variable domain, completed using reference TRBV11-3 and TRBJ2-7, is EAGVVQSPRYKIIEKKQPVAFWCNPISGHNTLYWYLQNLGQGPELLIRYENEEAVDDSQLPKDRFSAERLKGVDSTLKIQPAELGDSAVYLCASSLSRGGEQYFGPGTRLTVT.

This clone showed up just a few times. This chain links TRBV19 with TRBJ2-1; the D is unclear. Germline V gives CDR1 LNHDA, CDR2 SQIVND (reference sequence). V lost 3 bases to trimming and J lost 4 bases, with 7 bases between them. CDR3 size: 13 residues. The CDR3 loop is CASSISRYNEQFF. For the CDR3, the DNA is TGTGCCAGTAGTATCTCCAGGTACAATGAGCAGTTCTTC.

The CDR3 region has the DNA TGTGCCTGGAGATCGACGGGGTACGAGCAGTACTTC. It specifies CAWRSTGYEQYF. This rearrangement joins TRBV30 to TRBJ2-7; TRBD2 is a possible D gene (5 bases). Germline V gene data show CDR1 as GTSNPN and CDR2 as SVGIG (reference sequence). V dropped 3 bases and J dropped 4 bases, with 10 bases sitting between them. The CDR3 has 12 amino acids.

This rearrangement joins TRBV5-1 to TRBJ1-2, with 7 bases that match TRBD1. CDR1 and CDR2 from the germline V gene are SGHRS and YFSETQ. J gave up 7 bases and V 4 bases, and 10 bases lay outside the gene matches. The CDR3 covers 14 residues. The CDR3 sequence: CASSQENRGGGYTF. CDR3 sequence (DNA): TGCGCCAGCAGCCAGGAGAACAGGGGTGGTGGCTACACCTTC. The full variable domain, with the rest looked up from reference TRBV5-1 and TRBJ1-2, is KAGVTQTPRYLIKTRGQQVTLSCSPISGHRSVSWYQQTPGQGLQFLFEYFSETQRNKGNFPGRFSGRQFSNSRSEMNVSTLELGDSALYLCASSQENRGGGYTFGSGTRLTVV.